The rows below give T cell receptor beta chains drawn from one sample of a study of memory CD4+ T cells and cytomegalovirus serostatus. Profiling relied on immunoSEQ multiplex PCR, and the TCRdb table lists in-frame clones only, not all of them. This repertoire shows about 73,000 clones, around 82% found once; its top ten account for around 2.6%. Sequenced input: memory CD4+ T cells from blood. These receptor sequences come from an adult in good health and CMV-seropositive. The CDR3 runs from the conserved cysteine through the conserved F or W. The order of the fields is clone size, V gene, D gene, J gene, CDR3 protein, CDR3 DNA. A D gene is named only where the DNA matches it firmly. Rows may omit the clone size; those that give it use once, few, many or a size class.

.	TRBV30	.	TRBJ1-2	CAWSVLGLGYGYTF	TGTGCCTGGAGTGTACTAGGGCTCGGCTATGGCTACACCTTC
few	TRBV7-9	TRBD1	TRBJ1-1	CASSFSGQPGTEAFF	TGTGCCAGCAGCTTTTCGGGACAGCCGGGGACTGAAGCTTTCTTT
.	TRBV6-5	.	TRBJ2-3	CASSYSRLLSDTQYF	TGTGCCAGCAGTTACTCGAGGCTACTCTCAGATACGCAGTATTTT
.	TRBV10-3	.	TRBJ2-5	CAISSRSQGGETQYF	TGTGCCATCAGTTCCCGCTCACAGGGCGGGGAGACCCAGTACTTC
.	TRBV5-1	.	TRBJ1-1	CASSLVADSSEAFF	TGCGCCAGCAGCTTGGTGGCAGACTCTTCTGAAGCTTTCTTT
.	TRBV5-6	.	TRBJ1-3	CASSPPRRDSGNTIYF	TGTGCCAGCAGCCCTCCAAGACGGGACTCTGGAAACACCATATATTTT
.	TRBV19	.	TRBJ1-2	CASSIWPANYGYTF	TGTGCCAGTAGTATTTGGCCCGCTAACTATGGCTACACCTTC
.	TRBV6-6	.	TRBJ1-2	CASSPGASSFGYTF	TGTGCCAGCAGTCCAGGGGCCTCATCGTTCGGCTACACCTTC
.	TRBV5-1	.	TRBJ1-1	CASSVGLAAGGGLTEAFF	TGCGCCAGCAGCGTGGGCCTGGCGGCGGGGGGCGGACTCACTGAAGCTTTCTTT
.	TRBV7-2	.	TRBJ2-7	CASSLDGLIEQYF	TGTGCCAGCAGCTTAGACGGGCTGATCGAGCAGTACTTC
.	TRBV10-3	TRBD1	TRBJ1-3	CAISSDRGNTIYF	TGTGCCATCAGTTCTGACAGGGGGAACACCATATATTTT
.	TRBV5-4	.	TRBJ2-3	CASSPVSQGTDTQYF	TGTGCCAGCAGCCCCGTTTCGCAGGGCACAGATACGCAGTATTTT
.	TRBV20-1	.	TRBJ2-7	CSAWTSYEQYF	TGCAGTGCTTGGACATCCTACGAGCAGTACTTC
.	TRBV30	.	TRBJ2-6	CAWSTGGVLTF	TGTGCCTGGAGTACAGGCGGCGTCCTGACTTTC
.	TRBV27	.	TRBJ1-4	CASSLNTATNEKLFF	TGTGCCAGCAGTTTAAACACCGCAACTAATGAAAAACTGTTTTTT
.	TRBV2	TRBD1	TRBJ2-2	CASSPHGTVNTGELFF	TGTGCCAGCAGTCCCCACGGGACAGTCAACACCGGGGAGCTGTTTTTT
.	TRBV15	TRBD2	TRBJ2-1	CATRGGVSFREQFF	TGTGCCACCCGGGGGGGAGTGTCCTTTCGGGAGCAGTTCTTC
.	TRBV5-6	.	TRBJ1-4	CASNGEEGKLFF	TGTGCCAGCAACGGGGAAGAGGGGAAACTGTTTTTT
.	TRBV5-4	.	TRBJ2-2	CASSPAGPTNTGELFF	TGTGCCAGCAGCCCGGCAGGACCGACGAACACCGGGGAGCTGTTTTTT
.	TRBV10-2	.	TRBJ2-4	CASTMTGRGSKNIQYF	TGCGCCAGCACTATGACAGGGAGGGGCTCCAAAAACATTCAGTACTTC
.	TRBV18	.	TRBJ2-7	CASSPWDEGYEQYF	TGTGCCAGCTCACCATGGGATGAAGGATACGAGCAGTACTTC
.	TRBV7-2	.	TRBJ2-5	CASSRDRRTQYF	TGTGCCAGCAGCCGGGACCGGAGGACCCAGTACTTC
.	TRBV12-5	TRBD1	TRBJ1-1	CASGTGTDTEAFF	TGTGCTAGTGGTACCGGGACAGACACTGAAGCTTTCTTT
.	TRBV2	TRBD1	TRBJ1-2	CASSYGTGNEGYTF	TGTGCCAGCAGTTACGGGACAGGGAACGAGGGCTACACCTTC
.	TRBV5-1	.	TRBJ1-4	CASSGGQTEKLFF	TGCGCCAGCAGCGGGGGACAAACAGAAAAACTGTTTTTT
few	TRBV2	.	TRBJ1-2	CASNKDPGIGGYTF	TGTGCCAGCAACAAAGACCCCGGAATTGGTGGCTACACCTTC
few	TRBV5-4	.	TRBJ2-7	CASSHPDRSEQYF	TGTGCCAGCAGCCACCCTGACAGAAGCGAGCAGTACTTC
.	TRBV19	.	TRBJ2-1	CASSIWRGSVNLNEQFF	TGTGCCAGTAGTATTTGGAGGGGCTCTGTCAATTTGAATGAGCAGTTCTTC
.	TRBV11-3	TRBD1	TRBJ2-2	CASSAGTANTGELFF	TGTGCCAGCAGCGCCGGGACAGCGAACACCGGGGAGCTGTTTTTT
few	TRBV11-3	.	TRBJ1-1	CASSSGTSRAEAFF	TGTGCCAGCAGTTCCGGGACTTCGAGGGCTGAAGCTTTCTTT
.	TRBV11-2	TRBD2	TRBJ2-3	CASSAGLAGVDTQYF	TGTGCCAGCAGCGCCGGACTAGCGGGAGTGGATACGCAGTATTTT
few	TRBV6-1	.	TRBJ1-2	CASSEAPQDYGYTF	TGTGCCAGCAGTGAAGCGCCCCAGGACTATGGCTACACCTTC
.	TRBV30	.	TRBJ1-6	CAWSGPWSSYNSPLHF	TGTGCCTGGAGTGGTCCGTGGAGCTCCTATAATTCACCCCTCCACTTT
.	TRBV10-3	.	TRBJ1-2	CAISAGGNNYGYTF	TGTGCCATCAGTGCGGGGGGGAATAACTATGGCTACACCTTC
once	TRBV11-3	.	TRBJ2-2	CASSLERGFTGELFF	TGTGCCAGCAGCTTAGAGCGGGGTTTCACCGGGGAGCTGTTTTTT
.	TRBV12-1	.	TRBJ1-1	CASSPGGMNTEAFF	TGTGCCAGCAGCCCCGGCGGGATGAACACTGAAGCTTTCTTT
.	TRBV2	TRBD2	TRBJ2-1	CASSTTTSGGQFF	TGTGCCAGCAGTACCACGACTAGCGGGGGGCAGTTCTTC
.	TRBV20-1	.	TRBJ2-3	CSAALLDTQYF	TGCAGTGCTGCCCTCCTCGATACGCAGTATTTT
.	TRBV7-9	TRBD2	TRBJ2-3	CASSSPGGGRDTQYF	TGTGCCAGCAGTTCACCGGGCGGGGGGAGGGATACGCAGTATTTT
.	TRBV7-9	TRBD1	TRBJ2-3	CASSEGTGSSGTQYF	TGTGCCAGCAGCGAGGGGACAGGGTCGTCGGGTACGCAGTATTTT
.	TRBV4-3	TRBD2	TRBJ2-2	CASSQDRLAGNTGELFF	TGCGCCAGCAGCCAAGATCGACTAGCGGGAAACACCGGGGAGCTGTTTTTT
.	TRBV27	TRBD2	TRBJ2-3	CASSSLAGHTDTQYF	TGTGCCAGCAGTTCGTTAGCGGGGCACACAGATACGCAGTATTTT
few	TRBV11-3	.	TRBJ1-1	CASSLSEPQGNWTEAFF	TGTGCCAGCAGCTTATCGGAACCACAGGGAAACTGGACTGAAGCTTTCTTT
few	TRBV18	.	TRBJ1-1	CASSPIGRSEAFF	TGTGCCAGCTCACCGATCGGACGATCTGAAGCTTTCTTT